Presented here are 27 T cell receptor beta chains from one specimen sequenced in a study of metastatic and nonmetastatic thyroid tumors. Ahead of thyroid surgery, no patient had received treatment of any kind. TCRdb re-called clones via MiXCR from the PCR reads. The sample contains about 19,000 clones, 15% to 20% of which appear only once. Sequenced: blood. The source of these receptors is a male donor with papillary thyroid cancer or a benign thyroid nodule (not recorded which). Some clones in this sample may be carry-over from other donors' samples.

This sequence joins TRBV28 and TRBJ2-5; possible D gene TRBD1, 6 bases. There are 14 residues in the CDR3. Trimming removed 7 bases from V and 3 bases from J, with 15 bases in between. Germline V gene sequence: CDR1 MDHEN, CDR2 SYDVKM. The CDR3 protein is CASITGTKKETQYF. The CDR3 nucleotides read TGTGCCAGCATTACCGGGACAAAGAAAGAGACCCAGTACTTC.

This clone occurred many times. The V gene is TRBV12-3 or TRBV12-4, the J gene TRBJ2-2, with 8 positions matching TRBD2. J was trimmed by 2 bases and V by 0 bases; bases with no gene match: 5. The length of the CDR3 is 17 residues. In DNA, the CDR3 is TGTGCCAGCAGTTTAGCAGGACTAGCAGCAAACACCGGGGAGCTGTTTTTT. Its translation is CASSLAGLAANTGELFF.

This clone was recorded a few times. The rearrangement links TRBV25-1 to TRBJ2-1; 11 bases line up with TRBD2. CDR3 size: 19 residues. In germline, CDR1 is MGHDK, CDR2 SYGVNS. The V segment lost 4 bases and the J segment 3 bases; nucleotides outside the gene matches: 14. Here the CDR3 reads CASSVTSGRDISYYNEQFF. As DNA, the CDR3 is TGTGCCAGCAGTGTCACTAGCGGGAGAGACATAAGCTACTACAATGAGCAGTTCTTC.

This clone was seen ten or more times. The CDR3: CASSLGLAANYEQYF. The CDR3, as DNA: TGTGCCAGCAGCTTAGGACTAGCGGCGAACTACGAGCAGTACTTC. The chain joins TRBV7-3 to TRBJ2-7; 10 bases are shared with TRBD2. Germline CDR1 is SGHTA and CDR2 is FQGTGA. The trim removed 2 bases at V and 3 bases at J, leaving 4 bases unmatched. The CDR3 runs to 15 residues.

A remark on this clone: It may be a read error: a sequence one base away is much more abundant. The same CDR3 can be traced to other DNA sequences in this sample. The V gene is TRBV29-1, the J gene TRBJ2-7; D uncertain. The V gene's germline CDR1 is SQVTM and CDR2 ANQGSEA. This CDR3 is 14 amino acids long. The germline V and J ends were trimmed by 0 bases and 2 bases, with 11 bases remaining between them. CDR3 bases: TGCAGCGTTGAAGACCCCGACCAAACCTACGAGCAGTACTTC. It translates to CSVEDPDQTYEQYF.

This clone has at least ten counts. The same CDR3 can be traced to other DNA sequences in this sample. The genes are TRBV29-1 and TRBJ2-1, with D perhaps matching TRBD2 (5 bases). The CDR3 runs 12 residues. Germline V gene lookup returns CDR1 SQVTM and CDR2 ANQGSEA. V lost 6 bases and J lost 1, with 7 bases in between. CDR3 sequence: CSVGLSYNEQFF. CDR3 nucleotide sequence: TGCAGCGTCGGACTTTCCTACAATGAGCAGTTCTTC.

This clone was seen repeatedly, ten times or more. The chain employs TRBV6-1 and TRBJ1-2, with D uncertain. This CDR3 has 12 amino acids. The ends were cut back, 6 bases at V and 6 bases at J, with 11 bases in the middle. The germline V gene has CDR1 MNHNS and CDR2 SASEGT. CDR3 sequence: CASRRGGNGYTF. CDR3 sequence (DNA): TGTGCCAGCAGACGGGGAGGGAATGGCTACACCTTC.

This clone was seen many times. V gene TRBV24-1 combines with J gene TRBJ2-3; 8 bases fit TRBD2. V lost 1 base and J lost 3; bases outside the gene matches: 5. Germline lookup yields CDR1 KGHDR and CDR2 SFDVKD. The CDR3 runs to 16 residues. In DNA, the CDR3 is TGTGCCACCAGTGATTTCGGGGGGGAGGGGACAGATACGCAGTATTTT. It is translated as CATSDFGGEGTDTQYF.

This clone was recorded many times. The CDR3 nucleotides are TGTGCCAGCAGCTTACTGGGGACCACCGTTGGGACTGAAGCTTTCTTT. This codes for CASSLLGTTVGTEAFF. V is TRBV7-8 and J is TRBJ1-1, with D possibly TRBD1 on 5 matching bases. The CDR3 loop spans 16 amino acids. V lost 2 bases and J lost 5, with 18 bases in between. Germline V gene lookup returns CDR1 SGHVS and CDR2 FQNEAQ.

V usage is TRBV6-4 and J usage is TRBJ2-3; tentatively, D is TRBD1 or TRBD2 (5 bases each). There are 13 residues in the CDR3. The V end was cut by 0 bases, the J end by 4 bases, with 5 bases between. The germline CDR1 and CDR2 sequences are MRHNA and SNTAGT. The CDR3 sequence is CASSDSGADTQYF. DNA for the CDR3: TGTGCCAGCAGTGACTCGGGGGCAGATACGCAGTATTTT.

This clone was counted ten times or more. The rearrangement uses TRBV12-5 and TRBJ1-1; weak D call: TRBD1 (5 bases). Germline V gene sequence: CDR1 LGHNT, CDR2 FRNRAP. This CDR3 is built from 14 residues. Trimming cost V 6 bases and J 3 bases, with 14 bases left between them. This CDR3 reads CASGPYQGYTEAFF. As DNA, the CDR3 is TGTGCTAGTGGACCATATCAGGGCTACACTGAAGCTTTCTTT.

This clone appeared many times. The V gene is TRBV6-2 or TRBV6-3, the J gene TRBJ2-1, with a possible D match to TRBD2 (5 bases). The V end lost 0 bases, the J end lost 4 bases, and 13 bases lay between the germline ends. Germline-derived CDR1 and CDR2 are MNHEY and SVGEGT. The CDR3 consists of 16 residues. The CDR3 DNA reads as TGTGCCAGCAGTTACTCGTGGCGGGTAACATACAATGAGCAGTTCTTC. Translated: CASSYSWRVTYNEQFF.

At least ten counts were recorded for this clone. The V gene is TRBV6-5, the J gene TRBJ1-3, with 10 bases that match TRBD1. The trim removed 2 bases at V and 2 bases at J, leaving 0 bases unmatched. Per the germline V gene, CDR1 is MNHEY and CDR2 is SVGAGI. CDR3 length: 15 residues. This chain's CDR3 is CASSYGTGAGNTIYF. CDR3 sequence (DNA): TGTGCCAGCAGTTACGGGACAGGGGCTGGAAACACCATATATTTT.

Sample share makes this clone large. The CDR3 reads CASSLYAGPSFNSPLHF. The CDR3 DNA follows: TGTGCCAGCAGCTTGTACGCAGGGCCCTCGTTCAATTCACCCCTCCACTTT. The rearrangement joins TRBV5-5 to TRBJ1-6, with D possibly being TRBD1 (5 bases). V was trimmed by 1 base and J by 7 bases, leaving 18 bases between them. This CDR3 is built from 17 residues. Germline CDR1 SGHKS, CDR2 YYEKEE (reference sequence).

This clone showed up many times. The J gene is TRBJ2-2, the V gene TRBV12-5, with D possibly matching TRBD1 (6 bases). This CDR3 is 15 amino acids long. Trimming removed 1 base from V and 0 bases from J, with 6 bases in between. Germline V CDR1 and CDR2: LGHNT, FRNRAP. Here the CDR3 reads CASGLDRANTGELFF. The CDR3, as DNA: TGTGCTAGTGGTTTGGACAGGGCGAACACCGGGGAGCTGTTTTTT.

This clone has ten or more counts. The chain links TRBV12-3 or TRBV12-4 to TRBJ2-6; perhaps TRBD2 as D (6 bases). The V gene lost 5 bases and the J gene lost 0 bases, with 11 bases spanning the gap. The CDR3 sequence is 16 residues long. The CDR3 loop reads CASSPGGLSGANVLTF. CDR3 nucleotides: TGTGCCAGCAGTCCCGGGGGTCTCTCTGGGGCCAACGTCCTGACTTTC.

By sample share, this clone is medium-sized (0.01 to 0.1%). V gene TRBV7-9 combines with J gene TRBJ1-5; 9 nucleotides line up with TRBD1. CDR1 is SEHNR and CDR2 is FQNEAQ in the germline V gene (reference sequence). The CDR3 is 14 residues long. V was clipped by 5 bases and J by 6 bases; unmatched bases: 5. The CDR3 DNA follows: TGTGCCAGCAGCAACAGACAGGGGGGTCAGCCCCAGCATTTT. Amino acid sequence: CASSNRQGGQPQHF.

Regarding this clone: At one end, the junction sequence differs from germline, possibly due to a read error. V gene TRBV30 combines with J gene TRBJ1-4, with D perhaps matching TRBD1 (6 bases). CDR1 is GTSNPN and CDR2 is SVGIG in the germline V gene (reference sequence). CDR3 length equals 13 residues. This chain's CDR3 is CAWSYGTLEKLSF. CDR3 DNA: TGTGCCTGGAGTTACGGGACACTAGAAAAACTGTCTTTT.

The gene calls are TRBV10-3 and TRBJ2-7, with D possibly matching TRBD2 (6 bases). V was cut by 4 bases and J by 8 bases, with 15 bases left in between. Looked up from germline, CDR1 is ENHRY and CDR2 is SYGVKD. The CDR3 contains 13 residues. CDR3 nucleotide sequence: TGTGCCATCAGTGTGGAGGGGTTAGTTCAGCAGTACTTC. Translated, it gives CAISVEGLVQQYF.

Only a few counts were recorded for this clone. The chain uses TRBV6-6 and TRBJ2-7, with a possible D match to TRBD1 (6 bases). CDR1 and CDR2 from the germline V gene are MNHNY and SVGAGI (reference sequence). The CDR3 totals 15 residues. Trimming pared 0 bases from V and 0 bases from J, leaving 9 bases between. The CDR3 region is CASSYSTQGSYEQYF. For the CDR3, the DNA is TGTGCCAGCAGTTACTCGACACAGGGCTCCTACGAGCAGTACTTC.

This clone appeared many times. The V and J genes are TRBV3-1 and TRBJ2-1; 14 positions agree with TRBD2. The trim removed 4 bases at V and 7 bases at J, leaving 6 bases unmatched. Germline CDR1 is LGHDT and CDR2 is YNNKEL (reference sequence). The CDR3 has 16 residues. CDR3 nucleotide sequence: TGTGCCAGCAGCCCAAGGACTAGCGGGAGGCGGAATGAGCAGTTCTTC. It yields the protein CASSPRTSGRRNEQFF.

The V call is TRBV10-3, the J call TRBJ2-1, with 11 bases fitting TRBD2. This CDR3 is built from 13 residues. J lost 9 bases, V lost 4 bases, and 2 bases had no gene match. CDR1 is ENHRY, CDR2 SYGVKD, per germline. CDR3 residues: CAISASGGFEQFF. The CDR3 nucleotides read TGTGCCATCAGTGCTAGCGGGGGGTTTGAGCAGTTCTTC.

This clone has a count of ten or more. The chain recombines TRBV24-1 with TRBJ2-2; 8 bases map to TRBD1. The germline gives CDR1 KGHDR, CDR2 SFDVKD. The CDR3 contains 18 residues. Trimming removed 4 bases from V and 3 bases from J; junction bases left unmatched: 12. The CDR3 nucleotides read TGTGCCACCAGTGACCACGGGAGACAGGGGATCGACACCGGGGAGCTGTTTTTT. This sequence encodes CATSDHGRQGIDTGELFF.

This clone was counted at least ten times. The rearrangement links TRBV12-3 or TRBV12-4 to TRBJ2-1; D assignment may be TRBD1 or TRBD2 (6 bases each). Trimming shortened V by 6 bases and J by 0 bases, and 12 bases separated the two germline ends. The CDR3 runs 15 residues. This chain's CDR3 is CASSRRGVSYNEQFF. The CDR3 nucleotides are TGTGCCAGCAGCCGAAGGGGGGTCTCCTACAATGAGCAGTTCTTC.

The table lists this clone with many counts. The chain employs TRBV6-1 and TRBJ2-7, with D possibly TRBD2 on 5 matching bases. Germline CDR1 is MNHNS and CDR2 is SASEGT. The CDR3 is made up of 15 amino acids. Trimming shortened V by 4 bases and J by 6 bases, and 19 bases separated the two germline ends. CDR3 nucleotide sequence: TGTGCCAGCAGTGTGCCCTCGTCCGGGGTGCCCGAGCAGTACTTC. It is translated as CASSVPSSGVPEQYF.

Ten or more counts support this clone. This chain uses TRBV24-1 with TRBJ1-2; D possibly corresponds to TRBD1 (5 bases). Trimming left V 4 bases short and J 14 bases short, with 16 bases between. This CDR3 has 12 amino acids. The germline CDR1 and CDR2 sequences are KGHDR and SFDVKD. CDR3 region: CATSDSGQGPTF. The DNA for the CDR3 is TGTGCCACCAGTGACTCCGGACAAGGGCCAACCTTC.

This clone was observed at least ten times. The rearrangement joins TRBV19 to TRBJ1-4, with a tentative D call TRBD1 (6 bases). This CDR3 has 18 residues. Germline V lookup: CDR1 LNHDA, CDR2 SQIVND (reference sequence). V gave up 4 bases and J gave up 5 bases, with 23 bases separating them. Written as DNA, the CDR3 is TGTGCCAGTAGTAGCCCAATGGGGGCGCGTGCATACAATGAAAAACTGTTTTTT. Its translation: CASSSPMGARAYNEKLFF.